This T cell receptor beta chain was sequenced during a study of shared clonotypes between healthy human individuals. Study-level information: In total, the donors were two women and three men aged 18 to 49.

Study-wide results and limits: Expectations were that clonotype sharing among donors would be affected by sequencing depth.

Subsets obtained from CD4+ cells comprised CD45RA+ naive and CD45RA-negative memory cells. About this clone: Its target is not known.

Over several immunoSEQ plates, each subset's genomic DNA was distributed in even portions. Data came from immunoSEQ multiplex PCR; TCRdb stores just in-frame clones and leaves some out. The table lists more than 1.2 million clones, 98% of them singletons. The CDR3 extends over 17 amino acids. The germline CDR1 and CDR2 sequences are SSHAT and FNYEAQ (reference sequence). Deletions cut 0 bases from V and 5 bases from J, with 17 bases between. V usage is TRBV7-7 and J usage is TRBJ1-5; D gene unclear. Sequenced sample: naive CD4+ T cells sorted from blood. Stated subset: CD45RA+ positively selected. The clonotype comes from a man younger than 40 in good health. Here the CDR3 reads CASSLASHTERYQPQHF. For the CDR3, the DNA is TGTGCCAGCAGCTTAGCTTCACACACAGAACGTTATCAGCCCCAGCATTTT.